What follows is one TCR beta chain and its context. Its antigen is not known. The junction departs from the called germline gene at one end, perhaps through a read error. Blood collection times were about day -28 and days 30, 100, 180 posttransplant. Generated by immunoSEQ multiplex PCR, the TCRdb table keeps only in-frame clones and is missing some. Here the sample spans over 8,500 clones, approximately 49% being singletons. These data come from a study of T cell clonotyping in hematopoietic cell transplantation. Per the germline V gene, CDR1 is MNHEY and CDR2 is SMNVEV (reference sequence). The CDR3 is made up of 13 amino acids. Study-wide results and limits: Few recipient clonotypes overlapped donors; over 97% were de novo at given depth. After transplant, recipient diversity fell while pathologically expanded clonotypes grew through day 180.

The input for sequencing was PBMCs, taken 30 days after allogeneic stem cell transplant. V gene TRBV27 combines with J gene TRBJ2-7; possibly TRBD2 for D (5 bases). This sequence originates from a male patient aged 50 to 59 who had an allogeneic stem cell transplant from an unrelated donor, so the T cells may come from the graft donor. Some clones in this sample may be carry-over from other donors' samples. CDR3 in amino acids: CASSFTKGRTEDF. In DNA form, the CDR3 reads TGTGCCAGCAGTTTCACCAAAGGACGGACGGAGGACTTC.